A selection of T cell receptor beta chains follows, all from one sample in a study of patients and donors after allogeneic stem cell transplantation. TCRdb reprocessed the RT-PCR reads with MiXCR, giving one entry per CDR3 protein. The repertoire includes about 960,000 distinct CDR3 sequences, around 17% of them detected once, and roughly 6% sits in the top ten. Specimen: blood, either unsorted or a sorted T cell fraction (not recorded which). These receptors came from a human donor who was either an allogeneic HSCT recipient or a stem cell or donor lymphocyte infusion donor (not recorded which). It is not recorded whose cells these are; they may come from a transplant donor. Each CDR3 is given with its conserved first and last residue. D genes are given only for firm matches. Size is stated for part of the rows, as once, few or many counts, or as a class when the clone is expanded.

D	size	V	J	DNA	CDR3
.	.	TRBV10-3	TRBJ2-2	TGTGCCATCACGGGTAACACCGGGGAGCTGTTTTTT	CAITGNTGELFF
.	few	TRBV5-1	TRBJ2-1	TGCGCCAGCAGCGCAGGAAGACGTAGCGGCAGCTCCTACAATGAGCAGTTCTTC	CASSAGRRSGSSYNEQFF
.	.	TRBV6-1	TRBJ2-7	TGTGCCAGCACCCGCGGGACACTCCCCTACGAGCAGTACTTC	CASTRGTLPYEQYF
.	few	TRBV6-1	TRBJ1-5	TGTGCCAGCAGTGAAGGAGGACGCGGTCAGCCCCAGCATTTT	CASSEGGRGQPQHF
TRBD1	.	TRBV20-1	TRBJ2-7	TGCAGTGCTAGAGATGGAGACAGGGGCTACGAGCAGTACTTC	CSARDGDRGYEQYF
.	few	TRBV20-1	TRBJ2-5	TGCAGTGCTCAACTGGCCGGGGTGGAGACCCAGTACTTC	CSAQLAGVETQYF
.	few	TRBV6-1	TRBJ2-2	TGTGCCAGCAGTGAACCCTGGGAGCTGTTTTTT	CASSEPWELFF
TRBD1	few	TRBV18	TRBJ1-5	TGTGCCAGCTCACCGGGACAGAATCCTAGGGCGCCCCAGCATTTT	CASSPGQNPRAPQHF
.	few	TRBV12-3/TRBV12-4	TRBJ1-2	TGTGCCAGCAGTTCTGGCCGGACGGGACGCTTC	CASSSGRTGRF
.	many	TRBV12-3/TRBV12-4	TRBJ2-1	TGTGCCAGCAGTTTAGCAGGGCCATACAATGAGCAGTTCTTC	CASSLAGPYNEQFF
TRBD2	few	TRBV6-1	TRBJ2-5	TGTGCCAGCAGGACCGGGATAGCGGGAGGTTTAGAGACCCAGTACTTC	CASRTGIAGGLETQYF
TRBD2	many	TRBV20-1	TRBJ2-1	TGCAGTGCCATCTTTGCGGGAGCGAGCAATGAGCAGTTCTTC	CSAIFAGASNEQFF
.	many	TRBV12-3/TRBV12-4	TRBJ1-5	TGTGCCAGCAGTTTACAGGGCACAGGTCAGCCCCAGCATTTT	CASSLQGTGQPQHF
TRBD1	few	TRBV13	TRBJ2-1	TGTGCCAGCAGCCAGGACAGGGTAACCTACAATGAGCAGTTCTTC	CASSQDRVTYNEQFF
.	few	TRBV27	TRBJ1-5	TGTGCCAGCAGGGCAATGGGGGGCAATCAGCCCCAGCATTTT	CASRAMGGNQPQHF
.	.	TRBV4-1	TRBJ2-6	TGCGCCAGCAGCCAAGTATTGACTGGGCAATGGTCCAACGTCCTGACTTTC	CASSQVLTGQWSNVLTF
.	few	TRBV5-5	TRBJ2-1	TGTGCCAGCAGCTTGGGAGTCCCGAGCTCCTACAATGAGCAGTTCTTC	CASSLGVPSSYNEQFF